Following are 32 T cell receptor beta chains from one sample sequenced in a study of graft-versus-host responses after intestinal transplantation. Generated by immunoSEQ multiplex PCR, the TCRdb table keeps only in-frame clones and is missing some. Among about 81,000 clones listed, about 88% were seen once. The antigens of these receptors remain unknown. Material: unstimulated CD4+ T cells sorted from spleen or lymph node cells, obtained before intestinal transplant. Source of these receptors: a human donor who received an intestinal transplant.

The V gene is TRBV5-1, the J gene TRBJ1-1; D uncertain. V was shortened by 1 base and J by 1 base, with 5 bases between the two germline ends. There are 13 residues in the CDR3. Germline CDR1 is SGHRS and CDR2 is YFSETQ. The CDR3 loop reads CASSLTENTEAFF. The CDR3 bases are TGCGCCAGCAGCTTGACAGAGAACACTGAAGCTTTCTTT.

This chain's CDR3 is CATHLGTSGADEQFF. The CDR3 nucleotides read TGTGCCACTCACCTCGGGACTAGCGGGGCTGATGAGCAGTTCTTC. This chain uses TRBV19 with TRBJ2-1; 13 bases are shared with TRBD2. The CDR3 length is 15 residues. The V segment lost 10 bases and the J segment 8 bases; nucleotides outside the gene matches: 11. Germline V gives CDR1 LNHDA, CDR2 SQIVND (reference sequence). The full variable domain, completed using reference TRBV19 and TRBJ2-1, is DGGITQSPKYLFRKEGQNVTLSCEQNLNHDAMYWYRQDPGQGLRLIYYSQIVNDFQKGDIAEGYSVSREKKESFPLTVTSAQKNPTAFYLCATHLGTSGADEQFFGPGTRLTVL.

Comments on this clone: At the DNA level, this CDR3 is encoded by other sequences in the same sample as well. This rearrangement joins TRBV6-6 to TRBJ1-4, with 11 bases lining up with TRBD1. CDR3 length: 15 residues. After removal of 2 bases from V and 7 bases from J, the junction contained 3 bases not matched to a gene. From germline, CDR1 is MNHNY and CDR2 SVGAGI (reference sequence). The CDR3 loop reads CASSYPGTGGEKLFF. The CDR3, as DNA: TGTGCCAGCAGTTACCCCGGGACAGGGGGTGAAAAACTGTTTTTT.

This chain links TRBV19 with TRBJ1-4; 10 bases agree with TRBD1. V lost 5 bases, J lost 4 bases, and 7 bases stayed unmatched. This CDR3 region has 16 residues. The germline V gene has CDR1 LNHDA and CDR2 SQIVND (reference sequence). CDR3 in DNA: TGTGCCAGTAGTCCACGGGACAGGGGATTTAATGAAAAACTGTTTTTT. It encodes CASSPRDRGFNEKLFF.

V gene TRBV7-2 combines with J gene TRBJ1-1, with a tentative D call TRBD1 (6 bases). V was pared by 2 bases and J by 4 bases, with 11 bases between. CDR3 length equals 14 residues. Germline CDR1 and CDR2: SGHTA and FQGNSA. The CDR3: CASSLKGRGTEAFF. In DNA, the CDR3 is TGTGCCAGCAGCTTAAAGGGCAGGGGCACTGAAGCTTTCTTT.

This rearrangement joins TRBV9 to TRBJ2-7; 10 bases are shared with TRBD2. J was trimmed by 3 bases and V by 7 bases; bases with no gene match: 10. Germline loops: CDR1 SGDLS, CDR2 YYNGEE. The CDR3 consists of 15 residues. CDR3 amino acids: CASSIGVAGGYEQYF. The CDR3 DNA reads TGTGCCAGCTCGATCGGGGTAGCGGGAGGCTACGAGCAGTACTTC. The variable domain in full, completed from reference TRBV9 and TRBJ2-7, reads DSGVTQTPKHLITATGQRVTLRCSPRSGDLSVYWYQQSLDQGLQFLIQYYNGEERAKGNILERFSAQQFPDLHSELNLSSLELGDSALYFCASSIGVAGGYEQYFGPGTRLTVT.

The rearrangement joins TRBV18 to TRBJ2-7, with a weak D call TRBD2 (6 bases). Trimming shortened V by 3 bases and J by 2 bases, and 14 bases separated the two germline ends. CDR3 length: 15 residues. Germline values: CDR1 KGHSH, CDR2 LQKENI. The CDR3 coding sequence is TGTGCCAGCTCACCTAGACTAGATACCGCCTACGAGCAGTACTTC. Translation: CASSPRLDTAYEQYF.

This chain uses TRBV5-1 with TRBJ2-7, with 9 bases identical to TRBD2. Per germline, CDR1 SGHRS and CDR2 YFSETQ. This CDR3 is built from 15 residues. V trimming: 0 bases; J trimming: 2 bases; junction bases outside the gene matches: 3. CDR3 region: CASSLEAGGPYEQYF. In DNA, the CDR3 is TGCGCCAGCAGCTTGGAGGCGGGGGGGCCCTACGAGCAGTACTTC. The entire variable domain, with the rest obtained from reference TRBV5-1 and TRBJ2-7, is as follows: KAGVTQTPRYLIKTRGQQVTLSCSPISGHRSVSWYQQTPGQGLQFLFEYFSETQRNKGNFPGRFSGRQFSNSRSEMNVSTLELGDSALYLCASSLEAGGPYEQYFGPGTRLTVT.

In DNA form, the CDR3 reads TGTGCCGGGGGCCGGGACAGCTACGAGCAGTACTTC. Translation: CAGGRDSYEQYF. The V gene is TRBV6-6, the J gene TRBJ2-7; 7 bases align to TRBD1. The V gene end was trimmed by 11 bases and the J gene end by 3 bases; junction bases not matched to a gene: 7. Germline values: CDR1 MNHNY, CDR2 SVGAGI (reference sequence). CDR3 length equals 12 residues.

This clone was seen once. V gene TRBV6-1 combines with J gene TRBJ2-1, with a tentative D call TRBD1 (6 bases). Trimming removed 0 bases at V and 6 bases at J, with 12 bases between. The CDR3 consists of 15 residues. Germline loops: CDR1 MNHNS, CDR2 SASEGT. The CDR3: CASSEAGTNPNEQFF. The CDR3 DNA is TGTGCCAGCAGTGAAGCTGGGACAAATCCCAATGAGCAGTTCTTC.

The chain uses TRBV10-1 and TRBJ1-4; D is undetermined. The CDR3 is made up of 13 amino acids. Per germline, CDR1 WNHNN and CDR2 SYGVQD (reference sequence). V was cut by 7 bases and J by 0 bases, with 6 bases left in between. CDR3 bases: TGCGCCAGCACTGGCTCAACTAATGAAAAACTGTTTTTT. Translated: CASTGSTNEKLFF.

This clone was picked up a small number of times. The V call is TRBV19, the J call TRBJ1-2, with D perhaps TRBD1 (5 bases). V was shortened by 7 bases and J by 2 bases, with 11 bases between the two germline ends. CDR1 and CDR2 (germline): LNHDA, SQIVND (reference sequence). The CDR3 has 13 residues. The CDR3 coding sequence is TGTGCCAGTACAACAGGCCGAAACTATGGCTACACCTTC. The encoded protein is CASTTGRNYGYTF.

This clone was observed a single time. The chain is built from TRBV11-2 and TRBJ2-3, with 7 positions matching TRBD2. The ends lost 3 bases at V and 4 bases at J; junction bases unmatched: 7. This CDR3 has 15 residues. Germline CDR1 and CDR2: SGHAT and FQNNGV. The DNA for the CDR3 is TGTGCCAGCAGCTTCCTTGGGGGAGGGTCAGATACGCAGTATTTT. It codes for CASSFLGGGSDTQYF.

This chain uses TRBV5-4 with TRBJ2-7, with D possibly TRBD2 on 6 matching bases. Per the germline V gene, CDR1 is SGHNT and CDR2 is YYREEE (reference sequence). Trimming cost V 0 bases and J 7 bases, with 20 bases left between them. This CDR3 region has 16 residues. CDR3 residues: CASSLDPPSAPGEQYF. The CDR3 DNA reads TGTGCCAGCAGCTTGGATCCCCCTAGCGCCCCGGGGGAGCAGTACTTC.

This clone appeared a single time. The chain recombines TRBV6-1 with TRBJ2-3; tentatively, D is TRBD2 (6 bases). V was pared by 2 bases and J by 1 base, with 10 bases between. The CDR3 is 15 amino acids. Germline CDR1 is MNHNS and CDR2 is SASEGT. For the CDR3, the DNA is TGTGCCAGCAGTGAATCGCTAGCGCGCACAGATACGCAGTATTTT. Translation: CASSESLARTDTQYF.

J is TRBJ2-3 and V is TRBV28, with D tentatively TRBD2 (5 bases). The CDR3 has 14 amino acids. Trimming took off 6 bases at V and 0 bases at J, with 10 bases between the two ends. Germline V gives CDR1 MDHEN, CDR2 SYDVKM. CDR3 DNA sequence: TGTGCCAGCAGCTCGGGAACTAGCACAGATACGCAGTATTTT. Amino acid sequence: CASSSGTSTDTQYF.

This rearrangement joins TRBV30 to TRBJ2-7; possible D gene TRBD1, 5 bases. Germline V CDR1 and CDR2: GTSNPN, SVGIG (reference sequence). The CDR3 is made up of 11 amino acids. V lost 3 bases to trimming and J lost 7 bases, with 10 bases between them. This CDR3 is CAWSAGREQYF. The CDR3 DNA reads as TGTGCCTGGAGCGCAGGGCGGGAGCAGTACTTC.

The V gene is TRBV5-4, the J gene TRBJ2-3; 8 bases are a match to TRBD2. There are 17 residues in the CDR3. Unmatched junction bases numbered 15, after V lost 3 bases and J lost 6 bases. CDR1 and CDR2 from the germline V gene are SGHNT and YYREEE (reference sequence). The CDR3 DNA sequence: TGTGCCAGCAGCTCTCTTTCTATAGCGGGACCCTCGGATACGCAGTATTTT. Protein product: CASSSLSIAGPSDTQYF.

This clone was counted a single time. The V and J genes are TRBV6-5 and TRBJ2-2; TRBD2 aligns across 13 bases. The CDR3 has 15 amino acids. J gave up 9 bases and V 2 bases, and 3 bases lay outside the gene matches. The V gene's germline CDR1 is MNHEY and CDR2 SVGAGI. The DNA of the CDR3 is TGTGCCAGCAGTTACGGACTAGCGGGAGTTAGGGAGCTGTTTTTT. Its protein product is CASSYGLAGVRELFF.

The chain carries TRBV28 and TRBJ1-1; no firm D call. The germline gives CDR1 MDHEN, CDR2 SYDVKM. With 6 bases removed from V and 4 bases from J, the gap between germline ends came to 6 bases. The CDR3 spans 11 residues. The CDR3 spells CASRSVTEAFF. CDR3 bases: TGTGCCAGCAGGTCGGTCACTGAAGCTTTCTTT.

The V call is TRBV2, the J call TRBJ1-5; TRBD1 matches 9 bases. Per the germline V gene, CDR1 is SNHLY and CDR2 is FYNNEI. Trimming cost V 4 bases and J 4 bases; bases outside gene matches: 5. This CDR3 comprises 15 residues. The DNA for the CDR3 is TGTGCCAGCAGTGCCCCGACAGGGGGGAATCAGCCCCAGCATTTT. Protein product: CASSAPTGGNQPQHF. The entire variable domain, with the rest obtained from reference TRBV2 and TRBJ1-5, is as follows: EPEVTQTPSHQVTQMGQEVILRCVPISNHLYFYWYRQILGQKVEFLVSFYNNEISEKSEIFDDQFSVERPDGSNFTLKIRSTKLEDSAMYFCASSAPTGGNQPQHFGDGTRLSIL.

J is TRBJ2-7 and V is TRBV5-4; the match to TRBD1 covers 7 bases. The V segment lost 4 bases and the J segment 5 bases; nucleotides outside the gene matches: 9. CDR3 size: 14 residues. Germline assignment: CDR1 SGHNT and CDR2 YYREEE (reference sequence). The DNA for the CDR3 is TGTGCCAGCAGCACTATAACAACAGGGGACGAGCAGTACTTC. Translation gives CASSTITTGDEQYF.

This sequence joins TRBV6-1 and TRBJ1-5; no clear D. The CDR3 runs 13 residues. Germline CDR1 reads MNHNS; CDR2 reads SASEGT. V lost 3 bases, J lost 0 bases, and 3 bases lay in between. This CDR3 reads CASSEYSNQPQHF. CDR3 nucleotide sequence: TGTGCCAGCAGTGAGTATAGCAATCAGCCCCAGCATTTT.

V and J are TRBV4-1 and TRBJ2-1; no clear D gene. Germline CDR1 and CDR2: MGHRA and YSYEKL. The CDR3 is 15 amino acids. Trimming cost V 0 bases and J 7 bases, with 13 bases left between them. CDR3 DNA: TGCGCCAGCAGCCAAGATCCGGTGGTTGTGAATGAGCAGTTCTTC. It translates to CASSQDPVVVNEQFF.

This chain joins TRBV19 and TRBJ2-7; D uncertain. CDR1 is LNHDA and CDR2 is SQIVND in the germline V gene (reference sequence). Trimming took 3 bases from V and 4 from J, leaving 13 bases between them. This CDR3 spans 14 amino acids. CDR3: CASSIGGSSYEQYF. CDR3 DNA: TGTGCCAGTAGTATTGGCGGCAGCTCTTACGAGCAGTACTTC.

The chain combines TRBV2 with TRBJ1-5, with a possible D match to TRBD1 (6 bases). Germline V gene sequence: CDR1 SNHLY, CDR2 FYNNEI. This CDR3 has 14 residues. In DNA form, the CDR3 reads TGTGCAACCAGGGGAGGGGTCGCCAATCAGCCCCAGCATTTT. Translated, it gives CATRGGVANQPQHF.

This clone was seen a handful of times. This chain connects TRBV13 to TRBJ1-5, with TRBD1 matching over 8 bases. Losses at the gene ends were 3 bases for V and 2 bases for J; bases not matched to a gene: 0. The CDR3 covers 14 residues. Looked up from germline, CDR1 is PRHDT and CDR2 is FYEKMQ (reference sequence). This CDR3 reads CASSLGQGNQPQHF. In nucleotides, the CDR3 is TGTGCCAGCAGCTTGGGACAGGGCAATCAGCCCCAGCATTTT. Combining the CDR3 with reference TRBV13 and TRBJ1-5 gives the whole variable domain AAGVIQSPRHLIKEKRETATLKCYPIPRHDTVYWYQQGPGQDPQFLISFYEKMQSDKGSIPDRFSAQQFSDYHSELNMSSLELGDSALYFCASSLGQGNQPQHFGDGTRLSIL.

The rearrangement joins TRBV27 to TRBJ1-1; the D gene is possibly TRBD1 (5 bases). V was clipped by 4 bases and J by 6 bases, with 18 bases between them. In germline, CDR1 is MNHEY, CDR2 SMNVEV (reference sequence). The CDR3 consists of 15 residues. Written as DNA, the CDR3 is TGTGCCAGCAGTTATCCCGAGCCAGGGAAGGCTGAAGCTTTCTTT. Amino acid sequence: CASSYPEPGKAEAFF.

This clone was found a few times. The genes are TRBV7-6 and TRBJ1-1; D may be TRBD1 (5 bases). With 8 bases removed from V and 3 bases from J, the gap between germline ends came to 10 bases. This CDR3 contains 12 residues. Germline CDR1 SGHVS, CDR2 FNYEAQ. The CDR3 region has the DNA TGTGCCAGCGGTACAGGCTACACTGAAGCTTTCTTT. It specifies CASGTGYTEAFF.

The chain uses TRBV7-9 and TRBJ1-2; 8 positions agree with TRBD1. J was trimmed by 5 bases and V by 5 bases; bases with no gene match: 7. The CDR3 is 14 amino acids. Germline V gene data show CDR1 as SEHNR and CDR2 as FQNEAQ (reference sequence). The CDR3 DNA is TGTGCCAGCAGCCGGACAGGGTGGTCTTATGGCTACACCTTC. Encoded protein: CASSRTGWSYGYTF.

The chain uses TRBV9 and TRBJ2-3; D remains unclear. Germline V lookup: CDR1 SGDLS, CDR2 YYNGEE. The germline V and J ends were trimmed by 3 bases and 5 bases, with 13 bases remaining between them. The CDR3 sequence is 14 residues long. The CDR3 DNA follows: TGTGCCAGCAGCGCTCTCCGGGTTGGAGATACGCAGTATTTT. It is translated as CASSALRVGDTQYF. The entire variable domain, with the rest obtained from reference TRBV9 and TRBJ2-3, is as follows: DSGVTQTPKHLITATGQRVTLRCSPRSGDLSVYWYQQSLDQGLQFLIQYYNGEERAKGNILERFSAQQFPDLHSELNLSSLELGDSALYFCASSALRVGDTQYFGPGTRLTVL.

This chain links TRBV5-6 with TRBJ2-1; 10 nucleotides align to TRBD2. Germline V gene sequence: CDR1 SGHDT, CDR2 YYEEEE. The CDR3 is 16 amino acids. The V gene end was trimmed by 4 bases and the J gene end by 2 bases; junction bases not matched to a gene: 6. The CDR3 reads CASSLALAGTYNEQFF. Here the CDR3 DNA reads TGTGCCAGCAGCCTTGCACTAGCGGGGACCTACAATGAGCAGTTCTTC. The whole variable domain, filled in from reference TRBV5-6 and TRBJ2-1, reads DAGVTQSPTHLIKTRGQQVTLRCSPKSGHDTVSWYQQALGQGPQFIFQYYEEEERQRGNFPDRFSGHQFPNYSSELNVNALLLGDSALYLCASSLALAGTYNEQFFGPGTRLTVL.